This is a list of T cell receptor beta chains from one sample in a study of shared clonotypes between healthy human individuals. Produced via immunoSEQ multiplex PCR; TCRdb's table is partial and in-frame only. The sample records about 680,000 clones, about 80% being singletons. The sample comprised memory CD4+ T cells sorted from blood. These receptors were collected from a young woman in good health. The CDR3 runs from the conserved cysteine through the conserved F or W. D genes are given only for firm matches. Expanded clones are given a class, and other clones once, few, many or no size at all.

j_gene,v_gene,d_gene,abundance,CDR3nt,CDR3aa
TRBJ2-1,TRBV27,-,once,TGTGCCAGCAGTTTAGTGGGAGAGACCTACAATGAGCAGTTCTTC,CASSLVGETYNEQFF
TRBJ2-6,TRBV5-4,TRBD2,-,TGTGCCAGCAGCTACGGGACGGGGGGTACTGGGGCCAACGTCCTGACTTTC,CASSYGTGGTGANVLTF
TRBJ2-2,TRBV14,TRBD2,-,TGTGCCAGCAGCCAAGTTGGAGGAGCGGGATACACCGGGGAGCTGTTTTTT,CASSQVGGAGYTGELFF
TRBJ2-2,TRBV19,-,few,TGTGCCAGTAGTGTAGCTCCCCCTGAGAGCACCGGGGAGCTGTTTTTT,CASSVAPPESTGELFF
TRBJ2-2,TRBV7-2,TRBD2,-,TGTGCCAGCAGCACTCGACTAGCGGGAGGACGGACCGGGGAGCTGTTTTTT,CASSTRLAGGRTGELFF
TRBJ2-6,TRBV9,-,-,TGTGCCAGCAGCGTAGCTGTGGGGGGTTCCGGGGCCAACGTCCTGACTTTC,CASSVAVGGSGANVLTF
TRBJ2-7,TRBV11-2,-,-,TGTGCCAGCAGCTTAGGGGCGGGACAAAGGACCTACGAGCAGTACTTC,CASSLGAGQRTYEQYF
TRBJ2-7,TRBV27,-,-,TGTGCCAGCAGTTTCTATGGCTCCCCGAATCCCCACGAGCAGTACTTC,CASSFYGSPNPHEQYF
TRBJ2-1,TRBV4-2,-,medium-sized,TGTGCCAGCAGCCAAGTTGGGAGCTCCTACAATGAGCAGTTCTTC,CASSQVGSSYNEQFF
TRBJ2-1,TRBV19,TRBD2,-,TGTGCCAGTAGTAACTACGTTAGCGGGATGAGCAGTGAGCAGTTCTTC,CASSNYVSGMSSEQFF
TRBJ2-3,TRBV19,-,-,TGTGCCAGTGCCCCGGCAGATACGCAGTATTTT,CASAPADTQYF
TRBJ2-7,TRBV5-4,-,-,TGTGCCAGCAGCTCCCCCCCATCCGAGATGGGAGCTACCTACGAGCAGTACTTC,CASSSPPSEMGATYEQYF
TRBJ2-3,TRBV10-3,-,-,TGTGCCATCAGTGAGTTAGCGGGCACAGATACGCAGTATTTT,CAISELAGTDTQYF
TRBJ2-7,TRBV5-4,-,few,TGTGCCAGCAGCTTAGGGGATGGTGCCGGCGAGCAGTACTTC,CASSLGDGAGEQYF
TRBJ2-7,TRBV5-4,TRBD2,few,TGTGCCAGCAGCTTGGTATACAGCGGGGATTACTCCTACGAGCAGTACTTC,CASSLVYSGDYSYEQYF
TRBJ2-7,TRBV19,-,-,TGTGCCAGTAGTCCGGGTGAACTCTCCTACGAGCAGTACTTC,CASSPGELSYEQYF
TRBJ1-5,TRBV6-1,-,-,TGTGCCAGCAGTGCCGGACTTAATCAGCCCCAGCATTTT,CASSAGLNQPQHF
TRBJ1-1,TRBV27,TRBD1,-,TGTGCCAGCAGTTTACGGGACAGGGGATCTAAGAACACTGAAGCTTTCTTT,CASSLRDRGSKNTEAFF